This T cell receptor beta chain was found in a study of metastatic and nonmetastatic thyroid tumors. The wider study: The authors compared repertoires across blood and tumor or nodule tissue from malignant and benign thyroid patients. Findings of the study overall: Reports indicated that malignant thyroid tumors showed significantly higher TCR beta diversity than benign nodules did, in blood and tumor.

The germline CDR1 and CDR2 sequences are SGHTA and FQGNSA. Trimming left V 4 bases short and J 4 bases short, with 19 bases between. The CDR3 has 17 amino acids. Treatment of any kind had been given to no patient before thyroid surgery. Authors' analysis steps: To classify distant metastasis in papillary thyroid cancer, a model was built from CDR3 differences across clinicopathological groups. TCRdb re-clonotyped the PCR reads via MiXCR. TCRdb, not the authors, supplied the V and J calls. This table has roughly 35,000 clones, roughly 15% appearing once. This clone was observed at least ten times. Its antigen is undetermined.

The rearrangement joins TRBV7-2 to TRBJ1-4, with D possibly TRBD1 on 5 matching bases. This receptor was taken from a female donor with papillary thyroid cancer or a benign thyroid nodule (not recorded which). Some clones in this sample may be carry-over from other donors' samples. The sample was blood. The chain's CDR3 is CASSSIGPGTVNEKLFF. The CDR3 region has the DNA TGTGCCAGCAGCTCCATAGGCCCCGGGACGGTTAATGAAAAACTGTTTTTT.